This T cell receptor (beta chain) originates from a study of T cell responses to AZD1222 COVID-19 vaccine. The method was immunoSEQ multiplex PCR; TCRdb's version includes in-frame clones alone and lacks a portion of them. The table lists 100,000 or so clones, around 87% of them singletons. This CDR3 contains 15 residues. Looked up from germline, CDR1 is MNHEY and CDR2 is SMNVEV (reference sequence). V lost 8 bases and J lost 1, with 17 bases in between. Sequenced material: peripheral blood, taken on day 0 of AZD1222 vaccination. The chain joins TRBV27 to TRBJ1-1; a possible D gene is TRBD1 (5 bases). This sequence originates from an adult in good health. The CDR3 reads CASGSPGTSNTEAFF. For the CDR3, the DNA is TGTGCCAGCGGGTCTCCCGGGACTTCGAACACTGAAGCTTTCTTT.